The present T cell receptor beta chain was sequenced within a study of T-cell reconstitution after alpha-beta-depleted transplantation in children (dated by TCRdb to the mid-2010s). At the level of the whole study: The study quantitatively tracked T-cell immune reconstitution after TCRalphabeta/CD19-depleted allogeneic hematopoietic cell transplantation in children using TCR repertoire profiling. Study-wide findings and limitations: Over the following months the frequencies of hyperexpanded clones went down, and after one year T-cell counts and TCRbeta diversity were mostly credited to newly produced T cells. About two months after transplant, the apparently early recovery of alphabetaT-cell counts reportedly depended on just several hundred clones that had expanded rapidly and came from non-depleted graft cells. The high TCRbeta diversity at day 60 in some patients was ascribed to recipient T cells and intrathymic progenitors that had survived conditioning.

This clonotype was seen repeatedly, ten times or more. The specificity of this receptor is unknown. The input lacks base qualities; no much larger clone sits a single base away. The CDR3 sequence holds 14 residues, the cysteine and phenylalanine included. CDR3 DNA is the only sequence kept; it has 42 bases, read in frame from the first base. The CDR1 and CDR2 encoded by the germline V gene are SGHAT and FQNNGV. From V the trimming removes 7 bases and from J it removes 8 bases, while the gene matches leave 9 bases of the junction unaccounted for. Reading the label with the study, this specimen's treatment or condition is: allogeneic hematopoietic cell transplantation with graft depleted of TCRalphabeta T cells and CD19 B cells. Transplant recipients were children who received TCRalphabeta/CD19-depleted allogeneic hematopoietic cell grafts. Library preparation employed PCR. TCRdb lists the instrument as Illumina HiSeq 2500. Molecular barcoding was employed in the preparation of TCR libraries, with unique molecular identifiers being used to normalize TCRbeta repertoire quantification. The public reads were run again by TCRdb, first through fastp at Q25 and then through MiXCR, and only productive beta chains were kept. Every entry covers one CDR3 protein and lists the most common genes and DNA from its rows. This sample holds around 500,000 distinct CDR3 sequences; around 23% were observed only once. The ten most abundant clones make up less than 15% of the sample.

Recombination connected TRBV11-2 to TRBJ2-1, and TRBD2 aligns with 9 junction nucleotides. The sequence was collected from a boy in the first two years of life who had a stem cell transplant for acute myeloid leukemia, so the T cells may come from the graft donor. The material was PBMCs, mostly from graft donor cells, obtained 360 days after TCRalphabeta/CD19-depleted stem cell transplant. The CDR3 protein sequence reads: CASTASGGPDEQFF. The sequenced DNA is TGTGCCAGCACCGCCAGCGGGGGGCCGGATGAGCAGTTCTTC.